This is a list of T cell receptor beta chains from one sample in a study of T-cell reconstitution after alpha-beta-depleted transplantation in children. Via MiXCR, TCRdb re-called the PCR reads, giving one row per CDR3 protein. The repertoire has a few hundred thousand distinct CDR3 sequences, roughly 15% of them found once; the top ten carry over 25%. The source material was PBMCs, mostly from graft donor cells, sampled 360 days after TCRalphabeta/CD19-depleted stem cell transplant. The receptor source for this set is a boy under three years old who had a stem cell transplant for Wiskott-Aldrich syndrome, so the T cells may come from the graft donor. The CDR3 runs from the conserved cysteine through the conserved F or W. D genes are given only for firm matches. Size is stated for part of the rows, as once, few or many counts, or as a class when the clone is expanded.

J: TRBJ2-5; length: 15; D: TRBD1; V: TRBV11-3; size: few; DNA: TGTGCCAGCAGCTTGGGACAGAGTACGAAAGAGACCCAGTACTTC; CDR3: CASSLGQSTKETQYF
J: TRBJ2-1; length: 14; D: TRBD1; V: TRBV4-3; size: .; DNA: TGCGCCAGCAGCCAATATCCAGGGGGCTATGAGCAGTTCTTC; CDR3: CASSQYPGGYEQFF
J: TRBJ2-1; length: 13; D: .; V: TRBV28; size: .; DNA: TGTGCCACCCGCCCTTGGGGCCCCCGTGAGCAGTTCTTC; CDR3: CATRPWGPREQFF
J: TRBJ2-3; length: 13; D: .; V: TRBV29-1; size: many; DNA: TGCAGCGTTGTAGGCCGTAGCACAGATACGCAGTATTTT; CDR3: CSVVGRSTDTQYF
J: TRBJ2-7; length: 20; D: TRBD1; V: TRBV2; size: once; DNA: TGTGCCAGCAGGGGGCCAGTGGGTAAGGATAGGACAGGGGACACCTACGAGCAGTACTTC; CDR3: CASRGPVGKDRTGDTYEQYF
J: TRBJ2-7; length: 14; D: .; V: TRBV29-1; size: few; DNA: TGCAGCGTTGGAGAACCGGGACGGCCCTACGAGCAGTACTTC; CDR3: CSVGEPGRPYEQYF
J: TRBJ2-3; length: 16; D: TRBD1; V: TRBV5-1; size: .; DNA: TGCGCCAGCAGCTTGCGACAGGGGTGGAGAAGGGATACGCAGTATTTT; CDR3: CASSLRQGWRRDTQYF
J: TRBJ2-1; length: 16; D: .; V: TRBV7-9; size: many; DNA: TGTGCCAGCAGACCTTCGAGCGGTCCGAAAGACAATGAGCAGTTCTTC; CDR3: CASRPSSGPKDNEQFF
J: TRBJ2-1; length: 15; D: TRBD1; V: TRBV5-1; size: .; DNA: TGCGCCAGCAGCTTTACAGGGGGCAGGGGCAATGAGCAGTTCTTC; CDR3: CASSFTGGRGNEQFF
J: TRBJ2-7; length: 13; D: TRBD1; V: TRBV20-1; size: .; DNA: TGCAGTGCCATAGACAGGGGGTTCCACGAGCAGTACTTC; CDR3: CSAIDRGFHEQYF
J: TRBJ2-7; length: 15; D: .; V: TRBV11-3; size: .; DNA: TGTGCCAGCAGCTTCGGAAGCGCCGGATCCTACGAGCAGTACTTC; CDR3: CASSFGSAGSYEQYF
J: TRBJ1-5; length: 15; D: TRBD1; V: TRBV15; size: few; DNA: TGTGCCACCAGCCTAATGACAGGGGGCACTCAGCCCCAGCATTTT; CDR3: CATSLMTGGTQPQHF
J: TRBJ2-1; length: 15; D: TRBD2; V: TRBV6-2/TRBV6-3; size: .; DNA: TGTGCCAGCAGGAAGACTAGCGGGAGATGCAATGAGCAGTTCTTC; CDR3: CASRKTSGRCNEQFF
J: TRBJ1-6; length: 12; D: .; V: TRBV5-4; size: few; DNA: TGTGCCAGCAGCTTGCCCGATTCACCCCTCCACTTT; CDR3: CASSLPDSPLHF
J: TRBJ2-1; length: 13; D: .; V: TRBV20-1; size: .; DNA: TGCAGTGCTAGTAGGAAGTTCCCCAATGAGCAGTTCTTC; CDR3: CSASRKFPNEQFF
J: TRBJ2-1; length: 14; D: TRBD1; V: TRBV5-1; size: .; DNA: TGCGCCAGCAGCCGACAGGGGGGCTACAATGAGCAGTTCTTC; CDR3: CASSRQGGYNEQFF
J: TRBJ1-6; length: 18; D: .; V: TRBV7-2; size: .; DNA: TGTGCCAGCAGCTTAGCGGCTGTGGGGTCGAGCTATAATTCACCCCTCCACTTT; CDR3: CASSLAAVGSSYNSPLHF
J: TRBJ2-1; length: 18; D: .; V: TRBV11-2; size: .; DNA: TGTGCCAGCAGCGCTCCTAAGAGTTGGGGGAAACTCGGCAATGAGCAGTTCTTC; CDR3: CASSAPKSWGKLGNEQFF
J: TRBJ2-7; length: 16; D: .; V: TRBV15; size: few; DNA: TGTGCCACCAGCAGAGGTGGCAGGGGATTCTCCTACGAGCAGTACTTC; CDR3: CATSRGGRGFSYEQYF
J: TRBJ2-3; length: 12; D: .; V: TRBV27; size: many; DNA: TGTGCCAGCCGCATCCAGGGGGGTACGCAGTATTTT; CDR3: CASRIQGGTQYF
J: TRBJ2-1; length: 19; D: TRBD1; V: TRBV11-1; size: .; DNA: TGTGCCAGCAGCTCCGGAGGACAGGGCGTTTACTACGACAGGAATGAGCAGTTCTTC; CDR3: CASSSGGQGVYYDRNEQFF
J: TRBJ2-1; length: 15; D: TRBD2; V: TRBV10-2; size: .; DNA: TGCGCCACATGGGGACTAGAAGAGGGATACAATGAGCAGTTCTTC; CDR3: CATWGLEEGYNEQFF
J: TRBJ1-5; length: 15; D: TRBD1; V: TRBV6-5; size: few; DNA: TGTGCCAGCAGCTATGGACAGGGTAGCAATCAGCCCCAGCATTTT; CDR3: CASSYGQGSNQPQHF
J: TRBJ2-7; length: 16; D: TRBD2; V: TRBV29-1; size: few; DNA: TGCAGCGTTGAAAAATCCTTCAGCGGGGGCTCCTACGAGCAGTACTTC; CDR3: CSVEKSFSGGSYEQYF
J: TRBJ2-7; length: 14; D: TRBD1; V: TRBV7-9; size: .; DNA: TGTGCCAGCAGCCGCGAGACAGGGTCTCACGAGCAGTACTTC; CDR3: CASSRETGSHEQYF
J: TRBJ2-5; length: 16; D: .; V: TRBV3-1; size: .; DNA: TGTGCCAGCAGCCCTCACCAAAGGACAGCCGAAGAGACCCAGTACTTC; CDR3: CASSPHQRTAEETQYF
J: TRBJ2-1; length: 12; D: TRBD1; V: TRBV30; size: .; DNA: TGTGCCTGGAGTGTATTCCGGGACAGTCGGTTCTTC; CDR3: CAWSVFRDSRFF
J: TRBJ2-3; length: 14; D: .; V: TRBV5-1; size: .; DNA: TGCGCCAGCAGTGGGCAGGGGATCGCAGATACGCAGTATTTT; CDR3: CASSGQGIADTQYF